The clone carrying this TCR beta chain came up many times. The data stem from a study of kidney transplant recipient with SARS-CoV-2 infection. MiXCR was run by TCRdb on the reads, yielding one entry per CDR3 protein. The table shows some 220,000 distinct CDR3 sequences, with 25% to 35% occurring only once. The V end was cut by 5 bases, the J end by 7 bases, with 15 bases between. Germline lookup yields CDR1 SGHDN and CDR2 FVKESK. This CDR3 region has 14 residues. The V gene is TRBV14, the J gene TRBJ1-3, with D perhaps TRBD1 (6 bases). The sequences come from a blood sample, collected at baseline and around day 110 from a kidney transplant recipient. The receptor comes from a male patient younger than 45 who had COVID-19 and was a kidney transplant recipient. Some T cells may be provided by the graft donor. The CDR3 is CASSKTGYRNTIYF. CDR3 nucleotide sequence: TGTGCCAGCAGCAAAACAGGGTACCGTAACACCATATATTTT.